The 8 T cell receptor beta chains in this list originate from one sample, sequenced in a study of blood T cell repertoires in COVID-19. Some clones are missing from TCRdb's copy, which holds only in-frame ones; the method was immunoSEQ multiplex PCR. The sample gives around 70,000 clones, 75% to 85% of which show up once; roughly a sixth is in the top ten. Material for sequencing was peripheral blood. Receptor source: a human donor in a cohort sampled during active COVID-19.

The CDR3 spells CASSYGQREVNYEQYF. In nucleotides, the CDR3 is TGTGCCAGCAGTTACGGCCAGCGGGAGGTAAATTACGAGCAGTACTTC. This rearrangement joins TRBV6-8 to TRBJ2-7, with 9 positions matching TRBD2. The CDR3 loop spans 16 amino acids. J gave up 4 bases and V 2 bases, and 9 bases lay outside the gene matches. Germline-derived CDR1 and CDR2 are MNHGY and SAAAGT.

The rearrangement uses TRBV6-5 and TRBJ2-1; 11 nucleotides agree with TRBD2. Germline loops: CDR1 MNHEY, CDR2 SVGAGI. With 0 bases clipped from V and 11 bases from J, the junction kept 9 bases outside the gene matches. This CDR3 has 16 amino acids. The CDR3 DNA reads as TGTGCCAGCAGTTACTCGACAGGGCCTAGCGGGGGGAAGCAGTTCTTC. Protein product: CASSYSTGPSGGKQFF.

Here the CDR3 reads CASSSKGKSGYTF. CDR3 coding DNA: TGTGCCAGCAGTTCTAAGGGGAAGAGTGGCTACACCTTC. The rearrangement uses TRBV6-5 and TRBJ1-2; a weak D match, TRBD1 (5 bases). V was clipped by 4 bases and J by 7 bases, with 13 bases between them. This CDR3 is built from 13 residues. Germline CDR1 MNHEY, CDR2 SVGAGI.

The chain uses TRBV30 and TRBJ1-1, with D unclear. Trimming stripped 0 bases from V and 5 bases from J, with 16 bases between. There are 15 residues in the CDR3. From germline, CDR1 is GTSNPN and CDR2 SVGIG (reference sequence). In DNA, the CDR3 is TGTGCCTGGAGTGTATCGGATATCGCGGGGACTGAAGCTTTCTTT. Protein product: CAWSVSDIAGTEAFF. Supplemented by reference TRBV30 and TRBJ1-1, the full variable domain reads SQTIHQWPATLVQPVGSPLSLECTVEGTSNPNLYWYRQAAGRGLQLLFYSVGIGQISSEVPQNLSASRPQDRQFILSSKKLLLSDSGFYLCAWSVSDIAGTEAFFGQGTRLTVV.

This chain connects TRBV9 to TRBJ2-7; 9 bases are a match to TRBD2. After removal of 4 bases from V and 8 bases from J, the junction contained 16 bases not matched to a gene. The germline CDR1 and CDR2 sequences are SGDLS and YYNGEE. This CDR3 region has 16 residues. CDR3 in DNA: TGTGCCAGCAGCCCCCGCCCGGGACTAGCCGACATCCAGCAGTACTTC. This translates into CASSPRPGLADIQQYF. The variable domain in full, with the rest retrieved from reference TRBV9 and TRBJ2-7, is DSGVTQTPKHLITATGQRVTLRCSPRSGDLSVYWYQQSLDQGLQFLIQYYNGEERAKGNILERFSAQQFPDLHSELNLSSLELGDSALYFCASSPRPGLADIQQYFGPGTRLTVT.

This chain joins TRBV28 and TRBJ1-5; tentatively, D is TRBD1 (5 bases). Trimming left V 6 bases short and J 0 bases short, with 12 bases between. CDR3 length: 15 amino acids. Germline CDR1 is MDHEN and CDR2 is SYDVKM. Here the CDR3 reads CASSQGGNSNQPQHF. CDR3 sequence (DNA): TGTGCCAGCAGCCAGGGAGGTAATAGCAATCAGCCCCAGCATTTT.

The rearrangement links TRBV3-1 (or the pseudogene TRBV3-2) to TRBJ2-3; 9 nucleotides agree with TRBD2. CDR1 LGHDT and CDR2 YNNKEL come from the germline V gene (reference sequence). Trimming at V came to 1 base and at J to 2 bases, leaving 7 bases not matched to a gene. This CDR3 spans 17 amino acids. This chain's CDR3 is CASSQAGTSPLTDTQYF. In DNA form, the CDR3 reads TGTGCCAGCAGCCAAGCCGGGACTAGCCCTCTCACAGATACGCAGTATTTT.

This chain uses TRBV3-1 (or the pseudogene TRBV3-2) with TRBJ2-2; D ambiguous. Trimming left V 1 base short and J 6 bases short, with 9 bases between. Germline lookup yields CDR1 LGHDT and CDR2 YNNKEL (reference sequence). This CDR3 spans 14 amino acids. Written as DNA, the CDR3 is TGTGCCAGCAGCCAAGGAGGTCGAGCCGGGGAGCTGTTTTTT. Its translation: CASSQGGRAGELFF.